The clone carrying this T cell receptor (beta chain) was seen more than once but under ten times. This sample is drawn from a study of shared clonotypes between healthy human individuals. HIV-negative, healthy adults without recent acute infections or vaccinations were the donors. From CD4+ cells came CD45RA+ naive and CD45RA-negative memory subsets. Here immunoSEQ multiplex PCR was the method, and the copy in TCRdb shows in-frame clones only, minus some. The sample lists around 200,000 clones, around 63% occurring once. Germline V CDR1 and CDR2: MNHEY, SMNVEV (reference sequence). The CDR3 contains 13 residues. The V end lost 5 bases, the J end lost 7 bases, and 15 bases lay between the germline ends.

The sample comprised memory CD4+ T cells sorted from blood. The subset is: CD45RA-negative fraction. The chain is built from TRBV27 and TRBJ2-7; perhaps D is TRBD1 or TRBD2 (5 bases each). The receptor was derived from a man aged 25-45 years in good health. The CDR3 sequence: CASSPLRGGEQYF. In DNA, the CDR3 is TGTGCCAGCAGTCCCCTCCGTGGGGGAGAGCAGTACTTC.